The sequence of this T cell receptor (beta chain) was determined in a study of T cells expressing NK-cell markers (dated by TCRdb to 2020 to 2022). For context, the study as a whole: Three sorted T-cell subsets (CD3+CD56+NKG2C+, CD3+CD56+NKG2C- and CD3+CD56-NKG2C+) from about 8 donors had their TCR beta-chain repertoires profiled. The eight sequenced donors were randomly selected healthy volunteers, three men and five women. The libraries were sequenced on Illumina HiSeq 2000/2500, MiSeq or NextSeq, producing 2 x 150 bp reads. Among the eight sequenced donors, only one was HCMV-seronegative, while the other seven were HCMV-seropositive. Study-wide conclusions, independent of this receptor: In a handful of donors, the dominant CD3+CD56+NKG2C+ clonotypes were found to rank among the top 10 CD8+ clonotypes and to make up about 1.0-8% of CD8+ T cells. Whether the expanded NKG2C-expressing T cell clones were specific for HCMV antigens remained unclear. Those dominant clonotypes were again the most abundant among CD3+CD56-NKG2C+ cells in a handful of donors, at about 28.3-60.1%.

In regard to this clonotype: This receptor's antigen is unknown.

The CDR3 runs 18 amino acids, cysteine and phenylalanine included. No DNA has been recorded. CDR1 and CDR2, looked up from the germline V gene (reference sequence), are MNHNY and SVGAGI. HCMV serostatus was determined by detecting HCMV-specific IgG in serum with a commercial ELISA kit. Ficoll density gradient centrifugation was used to isolate peripheral blood mononuclear cells from blood. Sequenced using an Illumina HiSeq 2000. The TCR beta cDNA libraries were made using 5'RACE template switching, a step that added both a universal primer site and unique molecular identifiers. cDNA synthesis was primed from the TCR beta constant segment, followed by two successive PCR amplification steps. Per the original workflow: MIGEC was used to demultiplex reads and group the reads by UMI, and MiTCR was used to assemble and quantify clonotypes. To exclude erroneous sequences, any TCR cDNA sequence not supported by at least two reads was discarded. The tcR package was used for downstream repertoire analysis, and clonotypes were matched between fractions using CDR3 nucleotide sequence together with V segment. Antigen specificity was annotated against VDJdb with VDJmatch, allowing one amino acid substitution in CDR3. Following TCRdb reprocessing, every CDR3 protein sequence forms one entry, and DNA is not provided. Clone size and V and J calls follow TCRdb, not the original study. The table of this sample itemizes 300,000 to 500,000 distinct CDR3 sequences. The ten largest make up about 10% of the sample.

The clonotype comes from a woman between 50 and 59 years old in good health. Donor details come from another sample of the same person, matched by shared clones. The sample consisted of blood T cells: a sorted CD56 or NKG2C T cell subset, CD4+ or CD8+ T cells, or bulk PBMC T cells (not recorded which). Recombination connected TRBV6-6 to TRBJ1-3. The CDR3 region has the sequence CASSYSMEVGIQRNTIYF.